These T cell receptor beta chains were read from a single sample in a study of T cells in Graves' hyperthyroidism and ophthalmopathy. Using its own MiXCR run on the multiplex PCR reads, TCRdb lists one record per CDR3 protein. The sample has hundreds of thousands of distinct CDR3 sequences, over 35% seen once; the top ten hold approximately 8.7%. What was sequenced was blood. The origin of the receptors is a man aged 18-30 years with Graves' hyperthyroidism. Each CDR3 is given with its conserved first and last residue.

V gene	CDR3 length	J gene	CDR3 protein
TRBV2	15	TRBJ1-1	CASSEPERMNTEAFF
TRBV9	16	TRBJ2-5	CASSGERGTIQETQYF
TRBV19	13	TRBJ1-1	CASTLPGVTEAFF
TRBV6-5	13	TRBJ1-2	CASSYEAGTGYTF
TRBV20-1	10	TRBJ1-1	CSAVDTEAFF
TRBV5-1	15	TRBJ2-7	CASSLYRDSPYEQYF
TRBV10-3	15	TRBJ1-3	CASSLSTGHGNTIYF
TRBV20-1	13	TRBJ1-6	CSAGGGSNSPLHF
TRBV9	15	TRBJ1-2	CASSARDRGPYGYTF
TRBV20-1	14	TRBJ1-4	CSARDRVGYEKLFF
TRBV29-1	12	TRBJ1-3	CSTKTGRNTIYF
TRBV9	13	TRBJ2-7	CASSVIGIGEQYF
TRBV7-2	15	TRBJ2-5	CASSKGLAGGETQYF
TRBV5-1	15	TRBJ1-2	CASSRSLEGDYGYTF
TRBV7-2	13	TRBJ2-7	CASSLRHPSEQYF
TRBV5-1	13	TRBJ2-7	CASSRTGVDEQYF
TRBV12-3/TRBV12-4	14	TRBJ1-5	CASSWGQSNQPQHF
TRBV2	14	TRBJ2-5	CASRGLAEQETQYF
TRBV7-9	17	TRBJ1-1	CASSLEWTRQGNTEAFF
TRBV7-8	14	TRBJ1-3	CASSLRIPGNTIYF
TRBV10-3	15	TRBJ2-5	CASSRVGGSQETQYF
TRBV15	13	TRBJ1-1	CATSRDLATEAFF
TRBV7-2	16	-	CASSLWAEHSYNEQYF
TRBV10-2	15	TRBJ2-7	CASSDSGGPTGEQYF
TRBV11-2	11	TRBJ1-1	CASSLLRAAFF
TRBV2	11	TRBJ2-7	CVSFRGGEQYF
TRBV6-1	13	TRBJ1-5	CASSRGGNKAQHF
TRBV5-1	13	TRBJ1-4	CASSLDRGEKLFF
TRBV3-1	16	TRBJ1-5	CASSQGLRHSNQPQHF
TRBV9	15	TRBJ1-1	CASSVEPAGNTEAFF
TRBV7-9	14	TRBJ2-7	CASSFTGSSYEQYF
TRBV4-1	15	TRBJ1-1	CASSQDSGAGAEAFF
TRBV20-1	13	TRBJ1-1	CSASRQTGTEAFF
TRBV5-6	14	TRBJ1-6	CASSEDRGTSPLHF
TRBV5-4	15	TRBJ2-5	CASSLGGTTQETQYF
TRBV29-1	12	TRBJ2-7	CSTASRSYEQYF
TRBV20-1	9	TRBJ2-5	CSASGTLYF
TRBV19	15	TRBJ2-7	CASSTLKGRTYEQYF
TRBV19	12	TRBJ1-1	CASSIRGTEAFF
TRBV29-1	12	TRBJ2-1	CSGTTGTNEQFF
TRBV4-1	11	TRBJ1-5	CASSQVWPQHF
TRBV9	14	TRBJ1-1	CASSPLEGKTEAFF
TRBV29-1	15	TRBJ2-5	CSVEEGTGGTETQYF
TRBV7-2	15	TRBJ1-1	CASSLSYGGNTEAFF
TRBV20-1	13	TRBJ1-1	CSARDLASQGAFF
TRBV11-1	13	TRBJ2-7	CASVRGGVREQYF
TRBV5-6	13	TRBJ2-5	CASTGSGAETQYF
TRBV29-1	12	TRBJ1-2	CIPSGGGYDYTF
TRBV12-3/TRBV12-4	14	TRBJ1-2	CASRPPGGLDGYTF
TRBV7-9	13	TRBJ1-1	CASNPGPNTEAFF
TRBV20-1	13	TRBJ2-7	CSASLAGDGEQYF
TRBV7-2	11	TRBJ1-1	CASSLGAKAFF
TRBV20-1	14	TRBJ1-1	CSAREGTGDTEAFF
TRBV29-1	13	TRBJ2-5	CSVPGQGRETQYF
TRBV6-1	12	TRBJ2-7	CAAKSGAKEQYF
TRBV2	16	TRBJ2-7	CASILSETSGTYEQYF
TRBV25-1	12	TRBJ1-4	CARSAWDEKLFF
TRBV4-3	18	TRBJ2-5	CASSPLGDTNLPPETQYF
TRBV20-1	13	TRBJ1-4	CSAPDRVNEKLFF
TRBV29-1	11	TRBJ1-1	CSGHKNTEAFF